The sequence of this TCR beta chain was determined in a study of blood T cell repertoires in COVID-19. Study context: COVID-19 samples, acute and convalescent, were from the United States, Italy and Spain. The cDNA or gDNA used as material had been derived from T cells, B-cell-depleted T cells, or PBMCs.

In the original workflow: Estimation of nucleated cell counts was performed using reference gene primer amplification. Method: immunoSEQ multiplex PCR; TCRdb's copy keeps in-frame clones and lacks some. V and J calls and clone size follow that table, whereas D and trimming were derived from the DNA. The repertoire holds tens of thousands of clones, with around 86% as singletons. The source is a woman of 80 years or more with acute or convalescent COVID-19. Sequences were obtained from peripheral blood.

The CDR3 region has the DNA TGTGCCAGCAGCCCACGGGACACAGGTCGTGGCTACACCTTC. Residues: CASSPRDTGRGYTF. The chain links TRBV7-9 to TRBJ1-2; possible D gene TRBD1, 6 bases. V lost 5 bases to trimming and J lost 7 bases, with 17 bases between them. The CDR3 totals 14 residues. Germline CDR1 and CDR2: SEHNR and FQNEAQ (reference sequence).